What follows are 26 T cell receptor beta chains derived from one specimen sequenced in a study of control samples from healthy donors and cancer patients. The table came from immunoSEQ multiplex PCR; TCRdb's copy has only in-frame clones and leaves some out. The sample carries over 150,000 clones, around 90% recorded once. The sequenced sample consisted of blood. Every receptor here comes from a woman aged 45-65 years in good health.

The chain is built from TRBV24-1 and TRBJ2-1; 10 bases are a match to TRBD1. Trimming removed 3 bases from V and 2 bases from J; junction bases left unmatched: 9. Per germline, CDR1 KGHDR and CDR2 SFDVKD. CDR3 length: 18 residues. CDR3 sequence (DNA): TGTGCCACCAGTGATCCCGCCGTCGGACAGGGGGCCTACAATGAGCAGTTCTTC. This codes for CATSDPAVGQGAYNEQFF.

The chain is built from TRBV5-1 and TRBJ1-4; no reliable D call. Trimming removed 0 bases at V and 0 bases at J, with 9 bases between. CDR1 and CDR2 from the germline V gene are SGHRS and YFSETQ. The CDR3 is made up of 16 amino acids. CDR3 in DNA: TGCGCCAGCAGCTTGGCCGGCGGGACAACTAATGAAAAACTGTTTTTT. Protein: CASSLAGGTTNEKLFF. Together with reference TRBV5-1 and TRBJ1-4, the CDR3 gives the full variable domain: KAGVTQTPRYLIKTRGQQVTLSCSPISGHRSVSWYQQTPGQGLQFLFEYFSETQRNKGNFPGRFSGRQFSNSRSEMNVSTLELGDSALYLCASSLAGGTTNEKLFFGSGTQLSVL.

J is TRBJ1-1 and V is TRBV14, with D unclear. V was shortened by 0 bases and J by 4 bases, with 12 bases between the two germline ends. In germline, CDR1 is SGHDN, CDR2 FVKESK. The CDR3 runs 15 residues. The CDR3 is CASSQEGQVGTEAFF. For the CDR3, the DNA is TGTGCCAGCAGCCAAGAAGGTCAGGTGGGCACTGAAGCTTTCTTT.

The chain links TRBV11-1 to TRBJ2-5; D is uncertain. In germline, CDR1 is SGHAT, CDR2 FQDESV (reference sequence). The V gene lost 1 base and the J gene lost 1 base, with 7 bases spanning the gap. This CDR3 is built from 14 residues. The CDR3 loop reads CASSLVGSQETQYF. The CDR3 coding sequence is TGTGCCAGCAGCTTAGTAGGCAGCCAAGAGACCCAGTACTTC.

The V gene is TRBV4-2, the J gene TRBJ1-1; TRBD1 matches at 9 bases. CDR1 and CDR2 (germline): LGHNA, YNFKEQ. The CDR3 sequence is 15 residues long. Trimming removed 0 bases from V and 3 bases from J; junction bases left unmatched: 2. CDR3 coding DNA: TGTGCCAGCAGCCAAGATACAGGGGGCTACACTGAAGCTTTCTTT. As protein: CASSQDTGGYTEAFF.

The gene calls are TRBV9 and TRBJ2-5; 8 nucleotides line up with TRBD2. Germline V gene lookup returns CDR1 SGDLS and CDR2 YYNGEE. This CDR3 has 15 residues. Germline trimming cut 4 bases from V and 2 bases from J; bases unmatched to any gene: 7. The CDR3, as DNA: TGTGCCAGCAGCTCATACCCGGGGGGGCAAGAGACCCAGTACTTC. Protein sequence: CASSSYPGGQETQYF.

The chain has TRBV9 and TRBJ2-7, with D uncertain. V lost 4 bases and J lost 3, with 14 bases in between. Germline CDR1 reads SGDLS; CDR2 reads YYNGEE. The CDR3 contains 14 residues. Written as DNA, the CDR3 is TGTGCCAGCAGCCCTACGACGGCTAGCTACGAGCAGTACTTC. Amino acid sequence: CASSPTTASYEQYF.

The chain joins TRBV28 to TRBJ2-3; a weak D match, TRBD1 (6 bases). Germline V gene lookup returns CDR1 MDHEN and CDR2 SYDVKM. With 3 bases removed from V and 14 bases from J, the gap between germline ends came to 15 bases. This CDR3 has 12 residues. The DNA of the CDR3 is TGTGCCAGCAGTTTGGGCAGGGGCCGCCGGTATTTT. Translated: CASSLGRGRRYF. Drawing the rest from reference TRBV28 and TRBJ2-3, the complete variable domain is DVKVTQSSRYLVKRTGEKVFLECVQDMDHENMFWYRQDPGLGLRLIYFSYDVKMKEKGDIPEGYSVSREKKERFSLILESASTNQTSMYLCASSLGRGRRYFGPGTRLTVL.

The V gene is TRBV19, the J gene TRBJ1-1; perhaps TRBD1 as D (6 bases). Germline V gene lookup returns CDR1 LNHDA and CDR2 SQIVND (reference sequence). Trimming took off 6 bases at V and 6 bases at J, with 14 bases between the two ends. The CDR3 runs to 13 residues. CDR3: CASSIDRMAEAFF. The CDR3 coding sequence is TGTGCCAGTAGCATCGACAGGATGGCTGAAGCTTTCTTT.

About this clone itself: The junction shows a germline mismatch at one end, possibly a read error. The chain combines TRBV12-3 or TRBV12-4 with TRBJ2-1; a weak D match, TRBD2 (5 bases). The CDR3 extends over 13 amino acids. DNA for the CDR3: TGTGCCAGCAGTAGCGGAGAGGCAATTAAGAGACTCTTC. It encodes CASSSGEAIKRLF.

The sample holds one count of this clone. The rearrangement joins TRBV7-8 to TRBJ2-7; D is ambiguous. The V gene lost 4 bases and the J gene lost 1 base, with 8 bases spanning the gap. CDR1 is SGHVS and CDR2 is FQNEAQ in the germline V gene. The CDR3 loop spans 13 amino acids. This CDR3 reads CASSSLRSYEQYF. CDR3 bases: TGTGCCAGCAGCTCCCTACGGTCCTACGAGCAGTACTTC.

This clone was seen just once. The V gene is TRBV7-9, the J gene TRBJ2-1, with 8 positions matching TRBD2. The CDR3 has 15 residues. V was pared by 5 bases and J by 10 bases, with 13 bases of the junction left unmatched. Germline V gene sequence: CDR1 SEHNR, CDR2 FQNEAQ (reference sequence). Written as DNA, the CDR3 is TGTGCCAGCAGCAACAGAGCGGGAGAAACTCGGGAGCAGTTCTTC. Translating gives CASSNRAGETREQFF. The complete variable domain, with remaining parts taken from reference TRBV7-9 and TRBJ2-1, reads DTGVSQNPRHKITKRGQNVTFRCDPISEHNRLYWYRQTLGQGPEFLTYFQNEAQLEKSRLLSDRFSAERPKGSFSTLEIQRTEQGDSAMYLCASSNRAGETREQFFGPGTRLTVL.

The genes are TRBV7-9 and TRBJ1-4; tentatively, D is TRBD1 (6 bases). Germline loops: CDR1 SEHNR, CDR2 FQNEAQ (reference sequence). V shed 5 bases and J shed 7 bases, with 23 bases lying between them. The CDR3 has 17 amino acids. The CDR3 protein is CASSPRGAPGYIEKLFF. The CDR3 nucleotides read TGTGCCAGCAGCCCGAGGGGGGCACCCGGATATATTGAAAAACTGTTTTTT. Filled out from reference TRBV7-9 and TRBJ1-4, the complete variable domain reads DTGVSQNPRHKITKRGQNVTFRCDPISEHNRLYWYRQTLGQGPEFLTYFQNEAQLEKSRLLSDRFSAERPKGSFSTLEIQRTEQGDSAMYLCASSPRGAPGYIEKLFFGSGTQLSVL.

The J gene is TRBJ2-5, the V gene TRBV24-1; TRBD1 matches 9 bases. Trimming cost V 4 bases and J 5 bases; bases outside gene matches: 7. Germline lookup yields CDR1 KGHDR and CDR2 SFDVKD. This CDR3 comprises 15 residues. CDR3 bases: TGTGCCACCAGTGACACAGGGGGCGGAGTGGAGACCCAGTACTTC. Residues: CATSDTGGGVETQYF.

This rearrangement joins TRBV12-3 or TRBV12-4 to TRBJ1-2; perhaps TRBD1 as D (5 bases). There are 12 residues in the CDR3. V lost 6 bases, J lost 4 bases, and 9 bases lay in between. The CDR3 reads CASRGGGYGYTF. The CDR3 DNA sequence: TGTGCCAGCAGGGGGGGAGGCTATGGCTACACCTTC.

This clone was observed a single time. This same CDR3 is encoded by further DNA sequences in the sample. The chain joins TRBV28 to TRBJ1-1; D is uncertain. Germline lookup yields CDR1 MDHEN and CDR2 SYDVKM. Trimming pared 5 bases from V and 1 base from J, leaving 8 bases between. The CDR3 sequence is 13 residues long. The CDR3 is CASSPTWNTEAFF. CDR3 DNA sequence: TGTGCCAGCAGTCCAACATGGAACACTGAAGCTTTCTTT. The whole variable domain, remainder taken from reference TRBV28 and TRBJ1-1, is DVKVTQSSRYLVKRTGEKVFLECVQDMDHENMFWYRQDPGLGLRLIYFSYDVKMKEKGDIPEGYSVSREKKERFSLILESASTNQTSMYLCASSPTWNTEAFFGQGTRLTVV.

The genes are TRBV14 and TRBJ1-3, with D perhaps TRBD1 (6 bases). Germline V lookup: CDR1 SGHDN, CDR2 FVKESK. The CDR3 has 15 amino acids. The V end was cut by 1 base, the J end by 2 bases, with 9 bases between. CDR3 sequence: CASSQAGGPGNTIYF. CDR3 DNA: TGTGCCAGCAGCCAAGCGGGGGGCCCTGGAAACACCATATATTTT.

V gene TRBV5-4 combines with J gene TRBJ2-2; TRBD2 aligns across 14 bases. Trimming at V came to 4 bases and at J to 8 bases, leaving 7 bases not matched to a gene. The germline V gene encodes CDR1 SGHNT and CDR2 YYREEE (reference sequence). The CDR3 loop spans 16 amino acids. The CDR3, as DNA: TGTGCCAGCAGCCCTCGACTAGCGGGGGGGCAGGGGGAGCTGTTTTTT. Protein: CASSPRLAGGQGELFF.

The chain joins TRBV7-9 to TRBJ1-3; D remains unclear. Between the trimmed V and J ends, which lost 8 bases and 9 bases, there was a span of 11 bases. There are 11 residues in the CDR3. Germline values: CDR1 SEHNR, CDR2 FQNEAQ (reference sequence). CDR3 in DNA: TGTGCCAGCGGCCTTTTAGGCACCATATATTTT. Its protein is CASGLLGTIYF.

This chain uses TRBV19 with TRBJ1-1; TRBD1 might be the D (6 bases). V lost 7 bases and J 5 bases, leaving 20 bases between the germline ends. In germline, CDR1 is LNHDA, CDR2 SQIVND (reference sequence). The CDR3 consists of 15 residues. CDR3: CASIDLGGSETEAFF. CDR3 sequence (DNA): TGTGCCAGTATCGATTTAGGGGGAAGTGAAACTGAAGCTTTCTTT. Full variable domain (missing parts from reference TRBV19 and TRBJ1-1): DGGITQSPKYLFRKEGQNVTLSCEQNLNHDAMYWYRQDPGQGLRLIYYSQIVNDFQKGDIAEGYSVSREKKESFPLTVTSAQKNPTAFYLCASIDLGGSETEAFFGQGTRLTVV.

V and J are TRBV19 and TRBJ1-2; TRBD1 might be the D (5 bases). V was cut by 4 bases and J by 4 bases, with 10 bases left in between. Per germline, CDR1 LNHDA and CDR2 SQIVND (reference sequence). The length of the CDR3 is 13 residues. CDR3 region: CASSTGHIYGYTF. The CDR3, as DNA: TGTGCCAGTAGTACAGGACACATCTATGGCTACACCTTC.

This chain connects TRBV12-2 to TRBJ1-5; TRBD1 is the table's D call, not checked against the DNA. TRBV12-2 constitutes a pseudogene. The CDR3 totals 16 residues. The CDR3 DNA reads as TGTGCAAGTCGCTTAGATCTGACAGGGAGCAATCAGCCCCAGCATTTT. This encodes CASRLDLTGSNQPQHF.

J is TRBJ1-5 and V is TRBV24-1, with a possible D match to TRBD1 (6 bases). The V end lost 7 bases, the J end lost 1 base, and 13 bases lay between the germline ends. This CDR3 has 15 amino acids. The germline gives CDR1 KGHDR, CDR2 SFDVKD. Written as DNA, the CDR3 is TGTGCCACCAGCGACCGGGACACAAGCAATCAGCCCCAGCATTTT. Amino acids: CATSDRDTSNQPQHF.

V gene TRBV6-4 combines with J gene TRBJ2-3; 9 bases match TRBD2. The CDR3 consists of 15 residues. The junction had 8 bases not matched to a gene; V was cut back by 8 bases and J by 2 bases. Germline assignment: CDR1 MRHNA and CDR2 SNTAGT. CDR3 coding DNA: TGTGCCAGCGCCCGGGCTAGCGGGGACACAGATACGCAGTATTTT. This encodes CASARASGDTDTQYF.

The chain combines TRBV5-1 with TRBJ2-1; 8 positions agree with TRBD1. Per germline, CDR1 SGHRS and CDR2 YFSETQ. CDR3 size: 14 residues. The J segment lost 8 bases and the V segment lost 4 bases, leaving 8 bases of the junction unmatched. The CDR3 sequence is CASSRDRSWDEQFF. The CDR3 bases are TGCGCCAGCAGCCGGGACAGGAGTTGGGATGAGCAGTTCTTC.

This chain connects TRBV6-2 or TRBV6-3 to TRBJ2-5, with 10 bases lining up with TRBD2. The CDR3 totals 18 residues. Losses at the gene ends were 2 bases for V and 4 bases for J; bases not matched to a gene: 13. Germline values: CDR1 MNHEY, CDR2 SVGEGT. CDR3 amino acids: CASSYPTGLAVYRETQYF. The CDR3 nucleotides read TGTGCCAGCAGTTACCCTACCGGACTAGCGGTATATAGAGAGACCCAGTACTTC.